This T cell receptor beta chain was obtained from a study of cytomegalovirus exposure and HLA in healthy donors. V gave up 5 bases and J gave up 3 bases; unmatched junction bases: 3. CDR3 length equals 13 residues. Germline V gives CDR1 SGHRS, CDR2 YFSETQ. Study-wide findings and caveats: V- and J-gene trimming of TCR beta was linked (in a later analysis) to a missense DCLRE1C variant.

The PCR was carried out with 60 Vbeta primers and 13 Jbeta primers. Data came from immunoSEQ multiplex PCR; TCRdb stores just in-frame clones and leaves some out. The sample carries about 180,000 clones, 75% to 85% recorded once. This clone showed up just a few times. Antigen: not known. The TCR comes from a woman in her forties or fifties in good health and CMV-seropositive. Specimen: PBMCs. The rearrangement uses TRBV5-1 and TRBJ2-7, with TRBD2 matching over 9 bases. In nucleotides, the CDR3 is TGCGCCAGCAGAGAACTAGCGGGCTACGAGCAGTACTTC. This gives the protein CASRELAGYEQYF.